This T cell receptor beta chain was documented in a study of cytomegalovirus exposure and HLA in healthy donors. Looking at the study overall: The 120 or so validation repertoires, a later analysis reported, used the same platform as the 600 to 700 first-cohort repertoires.

This CDR3 region has 13 residues. In germline, CDR1 is MNHNS, CDR2 SASEGT. The V end was cut by 6 bases, the J end by 1 base, with 9 bases between. Study-level points and caveats: Cytomegalovirus association was listed for 164 TCR beta chains.

Regarding this clone: Its antigen is unknown.

The assay was immunoSEQ multiplex PCR, and TCRdb's table has in-frame clones only and misses some. The sample has hundreds of thousands of clones; 75% to 90% are singletons. The sequence was collected from a woman under 40 in good health and CMV-seropositive. The sequenced sample consisted of PBMCs. The V call is TRBV6-1, the J call TRBJ1-1; D not certain. The CDR3 sequence: CASRYRQNTEAFF. The CDR3 coding sequence is TGTGCCAGCAGGTACAGACAGAACACTGAAGCTTTCTTT.